The TCR beta chain under discussion was sequenced for a study of cytomegalovirus exposure and HLA in healthy donors. Study-level results: CMV serostatus was the only recorded immune exposure for donors.

This clone was picked up a small number of times. Antigen specificity is unknown. Amplification used 60 Vbeta primers and 13 Jbeta primers. Authors' processing steps: In a later analysis, the count reached roughly 80 million unique TCR beta chains, with 9 million to 11 million shared. Profiling relied on immunoSEQ multiplex PCR, and the TCRdb table lists in-frame clones only, not all of them. Clone size and the V and J calls come from that table; the DNA yielded D and trimming. The repertoire holds around 100,000 clones, with around two thirds as singletons. With 5 bases clipped from V and 4 bases from J, the junction kept 4 bases outside the gene matches. The germline V gene has CDR1 SGHVS and CDR2 FQNEAQ. The CDR3 is 13 residues long.

This chain links TRBV7-8 with TRBJ2-5; 7 bases fit TRBD2. Sequencing input: PBMCs. The clonotype was recovered from a man aged 30-40 years in good health and CMV-seropositive. The CDR3 is CASSPRLAETQYF. CDR3 in DNA: TGTGCCAGCAGCCCTCGACTAGCAGAGACCCAGTACTTC.